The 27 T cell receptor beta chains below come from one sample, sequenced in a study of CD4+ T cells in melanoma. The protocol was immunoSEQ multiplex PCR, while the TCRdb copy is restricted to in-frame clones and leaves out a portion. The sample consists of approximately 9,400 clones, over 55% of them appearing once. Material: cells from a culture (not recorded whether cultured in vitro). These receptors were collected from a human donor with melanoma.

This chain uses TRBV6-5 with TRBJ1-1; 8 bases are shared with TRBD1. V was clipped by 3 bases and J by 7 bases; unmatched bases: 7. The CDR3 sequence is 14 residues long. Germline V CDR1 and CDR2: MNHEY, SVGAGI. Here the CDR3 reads CASSYDDRGGEAFF. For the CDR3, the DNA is TGTGCCAGCAGTTATGATGACAGGGGTGGTGAAGCTTTCTTT.

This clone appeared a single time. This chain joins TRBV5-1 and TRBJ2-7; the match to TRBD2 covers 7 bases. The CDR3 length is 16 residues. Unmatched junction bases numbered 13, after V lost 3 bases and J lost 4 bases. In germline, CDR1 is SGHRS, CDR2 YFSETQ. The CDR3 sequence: CASSSGVGRAAYEQYF. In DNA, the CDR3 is TGCGCCAGCAGCTCAGGCGTGGGGAGGGCGGCTTACGAGCAGTACTTC.

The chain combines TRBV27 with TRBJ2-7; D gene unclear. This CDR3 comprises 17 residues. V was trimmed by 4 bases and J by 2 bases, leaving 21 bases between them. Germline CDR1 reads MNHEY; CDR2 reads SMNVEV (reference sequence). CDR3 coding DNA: TGTGCCAGCAGTTCCTACTCCCGGGCGCCTTTAACCTACGAGCAGTACTTC. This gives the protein CASSSYSRAPLTYEQYF.

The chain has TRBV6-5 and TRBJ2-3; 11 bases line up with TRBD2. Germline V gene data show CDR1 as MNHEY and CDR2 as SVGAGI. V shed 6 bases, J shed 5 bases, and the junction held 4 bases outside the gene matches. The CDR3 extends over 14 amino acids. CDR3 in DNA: TGTGCCAGCAGGCCTAGCGGGGGGAGAGATACGCAGTATTTT. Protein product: CASRPSGGRDTQYF.

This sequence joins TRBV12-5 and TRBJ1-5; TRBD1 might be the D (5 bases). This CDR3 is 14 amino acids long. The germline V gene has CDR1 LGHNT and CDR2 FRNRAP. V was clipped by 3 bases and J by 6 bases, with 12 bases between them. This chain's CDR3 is CASGLIGGVQPQHF. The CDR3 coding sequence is TGTGCTAGTGGTTTAATCGGGGGGGTTCAGCCCCAGCATTTT.

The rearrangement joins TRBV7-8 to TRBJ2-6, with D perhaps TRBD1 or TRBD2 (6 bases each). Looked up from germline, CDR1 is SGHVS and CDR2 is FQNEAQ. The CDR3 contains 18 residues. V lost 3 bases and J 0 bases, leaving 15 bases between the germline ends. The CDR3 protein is CASSFVTGAFSGANVLTF. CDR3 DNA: TGTGCCAGCAGCTTTGTCACGGGGGCCTTCTCTGGGGCCAACGTCCTGACTTTC.

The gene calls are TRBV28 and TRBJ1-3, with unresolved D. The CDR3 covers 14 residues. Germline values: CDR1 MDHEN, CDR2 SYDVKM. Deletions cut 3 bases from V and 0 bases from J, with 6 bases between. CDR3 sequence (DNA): TGTGCCAGCAGTTTCCAGGACTCTGGAAACACCATATATTTT. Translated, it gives CASSFQDSGNTIYF.

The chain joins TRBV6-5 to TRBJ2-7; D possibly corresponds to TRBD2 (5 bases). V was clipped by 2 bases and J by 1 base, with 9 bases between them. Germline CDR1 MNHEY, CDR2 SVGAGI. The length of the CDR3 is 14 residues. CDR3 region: CASSYPDFSYEQYF. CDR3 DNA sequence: TGTGCCAGCAGTTACCCGGACTTTTCCTACGAGCAGTACTTC.

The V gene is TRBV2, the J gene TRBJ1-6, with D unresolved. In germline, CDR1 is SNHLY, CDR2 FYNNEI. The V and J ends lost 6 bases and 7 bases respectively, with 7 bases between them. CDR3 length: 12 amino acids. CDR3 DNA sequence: TGTGCCAGCAGCCGAGGGAATTCACCCCTCCACTTT. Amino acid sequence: CASSRGNSPLHF.

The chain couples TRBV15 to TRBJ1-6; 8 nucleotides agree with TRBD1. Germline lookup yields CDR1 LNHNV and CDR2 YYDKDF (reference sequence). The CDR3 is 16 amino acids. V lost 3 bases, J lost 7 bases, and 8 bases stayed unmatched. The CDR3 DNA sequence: TGTGCCACCAGCAGCTTGACAGGGGCCAGGAATTCACCCCTCCACTTT. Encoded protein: CATSSLTGARNSPLHF.

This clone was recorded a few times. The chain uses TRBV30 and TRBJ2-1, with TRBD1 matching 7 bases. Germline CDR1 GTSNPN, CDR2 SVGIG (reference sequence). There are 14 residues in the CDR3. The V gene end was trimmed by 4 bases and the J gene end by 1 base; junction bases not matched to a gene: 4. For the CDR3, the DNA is TGTGCCTGGACTAAGGGGGCTTCCTACAATGAGCAGTTCTTC. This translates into CAWTKGASYNEQFF.

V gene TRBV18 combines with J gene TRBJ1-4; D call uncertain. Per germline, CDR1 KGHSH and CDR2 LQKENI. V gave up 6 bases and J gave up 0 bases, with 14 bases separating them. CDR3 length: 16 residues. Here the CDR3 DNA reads TGTGCCAGCTCGATGCAGCTCTCAGCAACTAATGAAAAACTGTTTTTT. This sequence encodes CASSMQLSATNEKLFF.

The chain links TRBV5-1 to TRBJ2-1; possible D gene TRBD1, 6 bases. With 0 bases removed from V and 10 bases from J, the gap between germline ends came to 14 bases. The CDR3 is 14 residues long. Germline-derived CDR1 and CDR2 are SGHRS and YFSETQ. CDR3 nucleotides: TGCGCCAGCAGCTTGGCCGGGACATTCGACGAGCAGTTCTTC. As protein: CASSLAGTFDEQFF. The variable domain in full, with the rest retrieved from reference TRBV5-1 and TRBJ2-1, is KAGVTQTPRYLIKTRGQQVTLSCSPISGHRSVSWYQQTPGQGLQFLFEYFSETQRNKGNFPGRFSGRQFSNSRSEMNVSTLELGDSALYLCASSLAGTFDEQFFGPGTRLTVL.

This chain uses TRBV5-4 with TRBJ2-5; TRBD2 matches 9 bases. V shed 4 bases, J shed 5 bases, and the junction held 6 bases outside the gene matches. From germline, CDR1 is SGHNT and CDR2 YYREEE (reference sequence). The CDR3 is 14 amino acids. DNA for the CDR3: TGTGCCAGCAGCCGCGGGGGGGCGGGGGAGACCCAGTACTTC. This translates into CASSRGGAGETQYF.

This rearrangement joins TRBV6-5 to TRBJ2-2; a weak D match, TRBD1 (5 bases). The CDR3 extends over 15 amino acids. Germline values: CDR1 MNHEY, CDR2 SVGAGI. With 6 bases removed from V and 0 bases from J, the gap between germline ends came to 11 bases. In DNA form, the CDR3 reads TGTGCCAGCAGATGGGGCCAGACGAACACCGGGGAGCTGTTTTTT. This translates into CASRWGQTNTGELFF.

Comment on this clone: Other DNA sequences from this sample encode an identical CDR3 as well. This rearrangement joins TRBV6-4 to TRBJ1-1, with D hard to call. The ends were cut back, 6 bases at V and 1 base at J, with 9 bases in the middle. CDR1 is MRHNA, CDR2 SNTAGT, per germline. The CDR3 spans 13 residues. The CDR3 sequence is CASSSNWNTEAFF. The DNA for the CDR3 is TGTGCCAGCAGCAGCAATTGGAACACTGAAGCTTTCTTT.

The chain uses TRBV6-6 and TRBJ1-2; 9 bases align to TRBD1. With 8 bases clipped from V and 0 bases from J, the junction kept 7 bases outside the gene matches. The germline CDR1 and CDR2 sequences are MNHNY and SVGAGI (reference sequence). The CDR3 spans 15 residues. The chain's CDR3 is CASVVTGGANYGYTF. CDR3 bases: TGTGCCAGCGTCGTTACAGGGGGCGCTAACTATGGCTACACCTTC.

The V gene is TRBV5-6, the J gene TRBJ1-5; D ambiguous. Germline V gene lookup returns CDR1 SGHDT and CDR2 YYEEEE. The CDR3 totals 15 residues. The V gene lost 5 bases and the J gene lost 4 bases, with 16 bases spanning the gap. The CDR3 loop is CASSNRLSGNQPQHF. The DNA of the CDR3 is TGTGCCAGCAGTAATAGACTCTCGGGGAATCAGCCCCAGCATTTT.

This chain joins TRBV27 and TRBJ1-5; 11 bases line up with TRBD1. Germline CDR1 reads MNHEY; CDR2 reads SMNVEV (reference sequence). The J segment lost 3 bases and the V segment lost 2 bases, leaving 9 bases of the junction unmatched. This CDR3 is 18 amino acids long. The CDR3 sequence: CASSLGTGGMMDNQPQHF. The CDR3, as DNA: TGTGCCAGCAGTTTAGGGACAGGGGGTATGATGGACAATCAGCCCCAGCATTTT.

CDR3 protein: CASSGQGARTEAFF. The CDR3 nucleotides are TGTGCCAGCAGTGGACAGGGGGCGCGGACTGAAGCTTTCTTT. The V call is TRBV6-5, the J call TRBJ1-1; 11 nucleotides match TRBD1. The junction had 4 bases not matched to a gene; V was cut back by 5 bases and J by 5 bases. The V gene's germline CDR1 is MNHEY and CDR2 SVGAGI. This CDR3 has 14 amino acids.

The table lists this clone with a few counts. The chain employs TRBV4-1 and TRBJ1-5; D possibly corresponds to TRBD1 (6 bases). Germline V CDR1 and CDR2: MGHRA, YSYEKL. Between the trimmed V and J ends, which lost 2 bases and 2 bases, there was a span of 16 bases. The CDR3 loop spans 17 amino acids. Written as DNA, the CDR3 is TGCGCCAGCAGCCAACAATGGGGGGGCTCAGGCAATCAGCCCCAGCATTTT. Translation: CASSQQWGGSGNQPQHF.

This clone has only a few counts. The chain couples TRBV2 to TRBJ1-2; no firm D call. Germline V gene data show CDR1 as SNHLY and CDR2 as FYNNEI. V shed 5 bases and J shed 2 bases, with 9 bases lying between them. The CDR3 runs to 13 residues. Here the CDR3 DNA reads TGTGCCAGCAGTATCGGCCCGAACTATGGCTACACCTTC. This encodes CASSIGPNYGYTF. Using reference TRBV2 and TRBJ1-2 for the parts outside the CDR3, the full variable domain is EPEVTQTPSHQVTQMGQEVILRCVPISNHLYFYWYRQILGQKVEFLVSFYNNEISEKSEIFDDQFSVERPDGSNFTLKIRSTKLEDSAMYFCASSIGPNYGYTFGSGTRLTVV.

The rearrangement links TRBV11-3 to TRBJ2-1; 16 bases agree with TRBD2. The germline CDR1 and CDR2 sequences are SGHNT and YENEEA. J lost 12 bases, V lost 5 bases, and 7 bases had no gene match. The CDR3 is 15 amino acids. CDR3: CASSPSGLAGGLQFF. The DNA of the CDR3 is TGTGCCAGCAGCCCATCGGGACTAGCGGGGGGGCTGCAGTTCTTC.

CDR3 bases: TGTGCCAGCAGCTTAGATGGAGCTAGGGGATCTGGAAACACCATATATTTT. Translated: CASSLDGARGSGNTIYF. V gene TRBV11-2 combines with J gene TRBJ1-3; tentatively, D is TRBD1 (5 bases). The CDR3 is made up of 17 amino acids. Germline CDR1 is SGHAT and CDR2 is FQNNGV. V lost 0 bases to trimming and J lost 1 base, with 13 bases between them. Filled out from reference TRBV11-2 and TRBJ1-3, the complete variable domain reads EAGVAQSPRYKIIEKRQSVAFWCNPISGHATLYWYQQILGQGPKLLIQFQNNGVVDDSQLPKDRFSAERLKGVDSTLKIQPAKLEDSAVYLCASSLDGARGSGNTIYFGEGSWLTVV.

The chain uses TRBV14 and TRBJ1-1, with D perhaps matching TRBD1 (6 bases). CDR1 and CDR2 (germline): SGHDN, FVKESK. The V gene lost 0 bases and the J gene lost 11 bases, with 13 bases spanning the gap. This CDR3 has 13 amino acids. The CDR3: CASSQDQGRRAFF. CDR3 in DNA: TGTGCCAGCAGCCAAGACCAGGGGCGTCGGGCTTTCTTT.

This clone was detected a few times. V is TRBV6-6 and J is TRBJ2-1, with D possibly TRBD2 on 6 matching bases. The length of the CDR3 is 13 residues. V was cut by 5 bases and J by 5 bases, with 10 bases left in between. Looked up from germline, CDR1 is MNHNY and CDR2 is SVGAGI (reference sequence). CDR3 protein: CASSKLADNEQFF. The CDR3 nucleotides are TGTGCCAGCAGTAAACTAGCAGACAATGAGCAGTTCTTC.

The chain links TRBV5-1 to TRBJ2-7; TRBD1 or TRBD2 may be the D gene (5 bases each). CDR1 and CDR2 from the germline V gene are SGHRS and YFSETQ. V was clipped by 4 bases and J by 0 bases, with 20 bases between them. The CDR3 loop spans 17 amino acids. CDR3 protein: CASSESYRDGFSYEQYF. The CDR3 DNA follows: TGCGCCAGCAGCGAGTCTTATCGGGACGGGTTCTCCTACGAGCAGTACTTC. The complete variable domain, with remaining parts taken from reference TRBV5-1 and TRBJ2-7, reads KAGVTQTPRYLIKTRGQQVTLSCSPISGHRSVSWYQQTPGQGLQFLFEYFSETQRNKGNFPGRFSGRQFSNSRSEMNVSTLELGDSALYLCASSESYRDGFSYEQYFGPGTRLTVT.